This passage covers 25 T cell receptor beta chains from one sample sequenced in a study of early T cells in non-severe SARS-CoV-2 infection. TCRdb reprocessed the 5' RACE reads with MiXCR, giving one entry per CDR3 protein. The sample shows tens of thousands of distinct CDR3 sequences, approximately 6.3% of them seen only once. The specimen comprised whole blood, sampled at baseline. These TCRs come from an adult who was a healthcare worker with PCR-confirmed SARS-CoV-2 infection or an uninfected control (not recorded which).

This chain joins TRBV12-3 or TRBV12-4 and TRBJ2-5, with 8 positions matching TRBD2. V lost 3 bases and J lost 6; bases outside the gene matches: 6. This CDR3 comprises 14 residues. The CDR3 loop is CASSFGLAPQTQYF. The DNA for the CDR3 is TGTGCCAGCAGTTTTGGACTAGCTCCGCAGACCCAGTACTTC.

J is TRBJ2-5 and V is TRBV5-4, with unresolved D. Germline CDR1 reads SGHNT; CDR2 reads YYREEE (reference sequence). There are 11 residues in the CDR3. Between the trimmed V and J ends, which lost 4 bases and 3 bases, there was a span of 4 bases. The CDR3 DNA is TGTGCCAGCAGCGTTAAAGAGACCCAGTACTTC. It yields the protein CASSVKETQYF.

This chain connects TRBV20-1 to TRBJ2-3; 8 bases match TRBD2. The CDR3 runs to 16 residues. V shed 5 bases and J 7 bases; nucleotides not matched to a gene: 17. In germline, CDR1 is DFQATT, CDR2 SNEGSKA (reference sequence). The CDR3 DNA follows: TGCAGTGCTGGGAGCGTCGGGGGGGCGGTCGTAAATACGCAGTATTTT. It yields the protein CSAGSVGGAVVNTQYF.

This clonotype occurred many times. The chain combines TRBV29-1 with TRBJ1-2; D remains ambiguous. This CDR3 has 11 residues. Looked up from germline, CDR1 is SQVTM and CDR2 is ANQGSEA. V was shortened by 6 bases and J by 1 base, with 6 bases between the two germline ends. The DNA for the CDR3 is TGCAGCGTCGGGCGTAACTATGGCTACACCTTC. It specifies CSVGRNYGYTF.

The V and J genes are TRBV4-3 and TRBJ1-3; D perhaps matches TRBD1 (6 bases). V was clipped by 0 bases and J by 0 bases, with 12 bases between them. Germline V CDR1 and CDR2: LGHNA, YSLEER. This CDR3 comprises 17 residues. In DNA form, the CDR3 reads TGCGCCAGCAGCCAAGATACGGGGGCTCGCTCTGGAAACACCATATATTTT. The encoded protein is CASSQDTGARSGNTIYF.

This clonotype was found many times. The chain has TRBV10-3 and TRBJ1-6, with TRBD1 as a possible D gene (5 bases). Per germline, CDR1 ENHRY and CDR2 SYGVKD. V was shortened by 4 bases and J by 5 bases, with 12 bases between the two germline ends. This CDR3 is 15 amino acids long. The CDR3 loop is CAISARSRDNSPLHF. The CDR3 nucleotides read TGTGCCATCAGTGCCAGGTCCAGGGATAATTCACCCCTCCACTTT.

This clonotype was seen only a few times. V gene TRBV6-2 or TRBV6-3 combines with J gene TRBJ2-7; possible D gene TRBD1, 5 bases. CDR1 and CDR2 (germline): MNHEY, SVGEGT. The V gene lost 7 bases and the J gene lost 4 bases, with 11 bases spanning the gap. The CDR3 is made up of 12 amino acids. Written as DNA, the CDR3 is TGTGCCAGCACCCAGGGCCCATACGAGCAGTACTTC. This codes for CASTQGPYEQYF.

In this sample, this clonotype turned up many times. The chain's CDR3 is CASSLGNNRFPRSGYTF. The CDR3 DNA is TGTGCCAGCAGCTTAGGGAACAACAGGTTTCCTCGGTCTGGCTACACCTTC. The J gene is TRBJ1-2, the V gene TRBV7-2; a possible D gene is TRBD1 (5 bases). Deletions cut 1 base from V and 7 bases from J, with 22 bases between. Germline CDR1 and CDR2: SGHTA and FQGNSA. The CDR3 extends over 17 amino acids.

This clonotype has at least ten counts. CDR3 residues: CASSTTGSNQPQHF. The CDR3 DNA is TGTGCCAGTAGTACGACTGGGAGCAATCAGCCCCAGCATTTT. V is TRBV19 and J is TRBJ1-5; D gene ambiguous. Trimming removed 4 bases from V and 1 base from J, with 8 bases in between. Germline lookup yields CDR1 LNHDA and CDR2 SQIVND (reference sequence). The CDR3 has 14 residues.

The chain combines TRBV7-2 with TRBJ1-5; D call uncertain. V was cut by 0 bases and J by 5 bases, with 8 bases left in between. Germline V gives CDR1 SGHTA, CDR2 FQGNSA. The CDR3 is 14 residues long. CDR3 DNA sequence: TGTGCCAGCAGCTTAGCGATCAGTGATCAGCCCCAGCATTTT. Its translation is CASSLAISDQPQHF.

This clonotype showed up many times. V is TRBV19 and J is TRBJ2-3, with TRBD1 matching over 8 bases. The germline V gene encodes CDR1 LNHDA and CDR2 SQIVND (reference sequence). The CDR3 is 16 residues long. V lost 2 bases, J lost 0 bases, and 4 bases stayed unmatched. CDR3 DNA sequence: TGTGCCAGTAGTATACAAGGACAGGGAAGCACAGATACGCAGTATTTT. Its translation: CASSIQGQGSTDTQYF.

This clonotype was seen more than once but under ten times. CDR3 region: CASSQDQGNQPQHF. The CDR3, as DNA: TGTGCCAGCAGCCAAGATCAGGGAAATCAGCCCCAGCATTTT. The chain links TRBV4-2 to TRBJ1-5; TRBD1 is a possible D gene (5 bases). V dropped 0 bases and J dropped 4 bases, with 7 bases sitting between them. Per germline, CDR1 LGHNA and CDR2 YNFKEQ. CDR3 length: 14 amino acids.

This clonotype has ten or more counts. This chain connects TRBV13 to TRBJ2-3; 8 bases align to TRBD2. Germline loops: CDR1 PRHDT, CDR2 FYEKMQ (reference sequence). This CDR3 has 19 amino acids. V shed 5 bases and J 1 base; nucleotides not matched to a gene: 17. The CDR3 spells CASSPLERGTTSRTDTQYF. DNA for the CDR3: TGTGCCAGCAGCCCCCTCGAGCGGGGGACCACCTCCCGCACAGATACGCAGTATTTT. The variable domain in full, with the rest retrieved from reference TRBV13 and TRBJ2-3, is AAGVIQSPRHLIKEKRETATLKCYPIPRHDTVYWYQQGPGQDPQFLISFYEKMQSDKGSIPDRFSAQQFSDYHSELNMSSLELGDSALYFCASSPLERGTTSRTDTQYFGPGTRLTVL.

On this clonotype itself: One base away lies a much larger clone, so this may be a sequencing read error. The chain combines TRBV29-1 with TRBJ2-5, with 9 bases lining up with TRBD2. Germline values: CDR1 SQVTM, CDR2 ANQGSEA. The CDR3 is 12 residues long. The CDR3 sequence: CRVRLAVETQYF. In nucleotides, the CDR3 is TGCAGAGTTAGACTAGCGGTAGAGACCCAGTACTTC. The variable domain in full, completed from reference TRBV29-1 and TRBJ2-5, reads SAVISQKPSRDICQRGTSLTIQCQVDSQVTMMFWYRQQPGQSLTLIATANQGSEATYESGFVIDKFPISRPNLTFSTLTVSNMSPEDSSIYLCRVRLAVETQYFGPGTRLLVL.

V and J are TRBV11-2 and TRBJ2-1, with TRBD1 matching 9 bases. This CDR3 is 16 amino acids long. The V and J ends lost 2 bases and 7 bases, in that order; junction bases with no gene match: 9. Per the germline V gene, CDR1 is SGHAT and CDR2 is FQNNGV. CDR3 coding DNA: TGTGCCAGCAGCTTACCTCTCGGACAGGGGCGAAATGAGCAGTTCTTC. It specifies CASSLPLGQGRNEQFF.

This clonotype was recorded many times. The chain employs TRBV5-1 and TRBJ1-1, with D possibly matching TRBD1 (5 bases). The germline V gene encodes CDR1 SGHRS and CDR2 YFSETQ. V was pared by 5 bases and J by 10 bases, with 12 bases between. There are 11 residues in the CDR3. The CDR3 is CASSNIGVAFF. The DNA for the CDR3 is TGCGCCAGCAGTAACATAGGGGTAGCTTTCTTT.

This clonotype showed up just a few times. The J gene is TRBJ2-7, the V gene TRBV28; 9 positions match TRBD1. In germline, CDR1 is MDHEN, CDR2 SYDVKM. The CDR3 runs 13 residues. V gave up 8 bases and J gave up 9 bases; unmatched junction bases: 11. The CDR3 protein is CASRTGVLRGQYF. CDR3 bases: TGTGCCAGCCGGACAGGGGTCCTACGGGGGCAGTACTTC.

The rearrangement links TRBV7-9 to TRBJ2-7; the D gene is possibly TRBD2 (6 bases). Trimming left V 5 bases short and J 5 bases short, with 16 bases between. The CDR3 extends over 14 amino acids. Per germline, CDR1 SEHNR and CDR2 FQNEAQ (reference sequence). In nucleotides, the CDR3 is TGTGCCAGCAGCGGCGAGGCGCGGGACCACGAGCAGTACTTC. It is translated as CASSGEARDHEQYF.

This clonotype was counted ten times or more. This CDR3 reads CASSEDRGNKNIQYF. CDR3 DNA sequence: TGTGCCAGCAGTGAAGACAGGGGGAACAAAAACATTCAGTACTTC. The V call is TRBV2, the J call TRBJ2-4; TRBD1 agrees at 8 bases. The length of the CDR3 is 15 residues. Germline CDR1 SNHLY, CDR2 FYNNEI. The junction had 2 bases not matched to a gene; V was cut back by 1 base and J by 3 bases. Full variable domain (outside the CDR3, taken from reference TRBV2 and TRBJ2-4): EPEVTQTPSHQVTQMGQEVILRCVPISNHLYFYWYRQILGQKVEFLVSFYNNEISEKSEIFDDQFSVERPDGSNFTLKIRSTKLEDSAMYFCASSEDRGNKNIQYFGAGTRLSVL.

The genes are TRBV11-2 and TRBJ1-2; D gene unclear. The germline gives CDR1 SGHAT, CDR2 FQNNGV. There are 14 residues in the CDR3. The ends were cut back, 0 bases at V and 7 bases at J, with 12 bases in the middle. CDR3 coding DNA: TGTGCCAGCAGCTTAGACGCGGTGGTGAGTGGCTACACCTTC. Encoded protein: CASSLDAVVSGYTF.

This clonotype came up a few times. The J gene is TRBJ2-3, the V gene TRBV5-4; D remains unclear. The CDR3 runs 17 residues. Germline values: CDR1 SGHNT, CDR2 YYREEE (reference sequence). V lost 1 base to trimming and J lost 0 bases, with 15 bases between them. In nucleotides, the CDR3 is TGTGCCAGCAGCTTGTCGACCCGATTACCTAGCACAGATACGCAGTATTTT. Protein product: CASSLSTRLPSTDTQYF. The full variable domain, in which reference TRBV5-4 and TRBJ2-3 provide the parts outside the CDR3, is ETGVTQSPTHLIKTRGQQVTLRCSSQSGHNTVSWYQQALGQGPQFIFQYYREEENGRGNFPPRFSGLQFPNYSSELNVNALELDDSALYLCASSLSTRLPSTDTQYFGPGTRLTVL.

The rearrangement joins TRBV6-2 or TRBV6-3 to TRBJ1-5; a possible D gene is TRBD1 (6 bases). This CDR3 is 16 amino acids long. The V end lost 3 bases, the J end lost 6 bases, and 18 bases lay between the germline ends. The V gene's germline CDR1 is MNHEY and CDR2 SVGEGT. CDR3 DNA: TGTGCCAGCAGTTATGGTTGGACAGCCGCGGGTCAGCCCCAGCATTTT. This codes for CASSYGWTAAGQPQHF.

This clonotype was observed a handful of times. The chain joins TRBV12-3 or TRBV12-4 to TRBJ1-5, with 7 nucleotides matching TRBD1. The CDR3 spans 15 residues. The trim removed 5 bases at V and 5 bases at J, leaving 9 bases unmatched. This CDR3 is CASSQLTGRHQPQHF. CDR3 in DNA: TGTGCCAGCAGTCAATTGACAGGGCGGCATCAGCCCCAGCATTTT.

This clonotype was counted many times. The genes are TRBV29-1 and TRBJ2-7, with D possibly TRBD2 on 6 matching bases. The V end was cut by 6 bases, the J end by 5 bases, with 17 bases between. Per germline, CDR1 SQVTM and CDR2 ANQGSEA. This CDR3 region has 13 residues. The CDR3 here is CSVALLRGDEQYF. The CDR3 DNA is TGCAGCGTGGCCCTCCTGCGGGGAGACGAGCAGTACTTC.

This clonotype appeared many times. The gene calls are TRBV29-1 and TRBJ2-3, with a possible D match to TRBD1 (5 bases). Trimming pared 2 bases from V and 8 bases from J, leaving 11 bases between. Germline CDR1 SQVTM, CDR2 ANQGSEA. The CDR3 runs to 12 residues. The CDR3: CSVETGLGTQYF. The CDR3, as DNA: TGCAGCGTTGAAACAGGCCTGGGTACGCAGTATTTT.